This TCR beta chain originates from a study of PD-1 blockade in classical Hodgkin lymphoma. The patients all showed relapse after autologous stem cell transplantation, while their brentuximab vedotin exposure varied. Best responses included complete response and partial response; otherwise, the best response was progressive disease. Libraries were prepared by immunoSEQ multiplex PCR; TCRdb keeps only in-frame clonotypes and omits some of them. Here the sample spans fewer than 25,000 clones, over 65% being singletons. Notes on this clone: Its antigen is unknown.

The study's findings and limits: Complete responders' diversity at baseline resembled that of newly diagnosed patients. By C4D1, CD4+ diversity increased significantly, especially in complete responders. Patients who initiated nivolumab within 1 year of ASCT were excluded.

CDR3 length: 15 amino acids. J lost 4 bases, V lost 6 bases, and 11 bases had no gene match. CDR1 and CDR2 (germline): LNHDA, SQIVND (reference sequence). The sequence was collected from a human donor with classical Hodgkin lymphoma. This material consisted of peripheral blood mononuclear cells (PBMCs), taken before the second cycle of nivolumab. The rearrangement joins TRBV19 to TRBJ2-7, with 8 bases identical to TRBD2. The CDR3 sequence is CASSIRGLAGYEQYF. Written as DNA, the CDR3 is TGTGCCAGTAGCATCCGCGGACTAGCAGGGTACGAGCAGTACTTC.